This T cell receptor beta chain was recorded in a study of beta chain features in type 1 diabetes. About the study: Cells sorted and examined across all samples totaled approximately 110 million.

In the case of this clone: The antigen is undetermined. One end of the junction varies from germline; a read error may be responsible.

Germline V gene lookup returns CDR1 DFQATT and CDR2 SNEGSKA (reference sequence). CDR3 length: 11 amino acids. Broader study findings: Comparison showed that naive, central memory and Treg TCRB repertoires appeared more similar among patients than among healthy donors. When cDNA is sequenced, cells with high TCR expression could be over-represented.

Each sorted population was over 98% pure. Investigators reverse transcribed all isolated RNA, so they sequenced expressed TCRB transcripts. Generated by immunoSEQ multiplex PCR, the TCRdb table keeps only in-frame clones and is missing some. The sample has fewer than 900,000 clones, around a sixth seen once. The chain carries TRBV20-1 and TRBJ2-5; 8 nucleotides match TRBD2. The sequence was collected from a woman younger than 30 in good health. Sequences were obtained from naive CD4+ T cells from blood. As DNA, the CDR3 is TGCAGTGCCCCGGGGGGGAGCGGGTTAAACTTC. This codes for CSAPGGSGLNF.